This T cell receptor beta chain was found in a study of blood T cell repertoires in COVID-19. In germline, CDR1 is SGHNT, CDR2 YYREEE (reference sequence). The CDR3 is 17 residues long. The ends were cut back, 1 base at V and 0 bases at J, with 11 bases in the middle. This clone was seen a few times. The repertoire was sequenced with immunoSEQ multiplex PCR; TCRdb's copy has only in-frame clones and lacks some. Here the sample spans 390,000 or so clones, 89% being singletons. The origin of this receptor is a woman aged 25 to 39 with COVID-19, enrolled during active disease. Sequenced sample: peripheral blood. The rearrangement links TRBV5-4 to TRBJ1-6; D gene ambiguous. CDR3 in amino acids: CASSLTTGSSYNSPLHF. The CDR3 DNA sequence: TGTGCCAGCAGCTTGACGACGGGAAGCTCCTATAATTCACCCCTCCACTTT.